This T cell receptor beta chain was retrieved from a study of metastatic and nonmetastatic thyroid tumors. On the study more broadly: It was across blood and tumor or nodule tissue from malignant and benign thyroid patients that repertoires were compared.

Germline-derived CDR1 and CDR2 are SGHVS and FNYEAQ. V was shortened by 3 bases and J by 0 bases, with 12 bases between the two germline ends. The CDR3 has 15 residues. Findings and limits, study-wide: Patients with malignant thyroid tumors reportedly had significantly higher TCR beta diversity than those with benign nodules, in blood and tumor.

Thyroid surgery had not been preceded by any treatment in any patient. TCRdb re-analyzed the PCR reads through MiXCR. Here the sample spans tens of thousands of clones, 12% being singletons. In its sample, this clone was seen many times. The antigen is not known. The sequenced sample consisted of blood. The sequence derives from a male donor with papillary thyroid cancer or a benign thyroid nodule (not recorded which). Some clones in this sample may be carry-over from other donors' samples. The chain has TRBV7-6 and TRBJ2-7; tentatively, D is TRBD2 (5 bases). The chain's CDR3 is CASSFGGSPSYEQYF. The CDR3 DNA follows: TGTGCCAGCAGCTTCGGCGGGTCCCCCTCCTACGAGCAGTACTTC.